A selection of T cell receptor beta chains follows, all from one sample in a study of CD8 T cells in Susac syndrome. From the immunoSEQ multiplex PCR reads, TCRdb called clonotypes with MiXCR, one entry per CDR3 protein. The sample consists of tens of thousands of distinct CDR3 sequences, 93% of them appearing once. The specimen sequenced was CD4+ T cells from PBMCs. The receptors come from a human donor with Susac syndrome. Both conserved end residues are part of each CDR3. Each record gives: V gene, CDR3 length, CDR3 protein.

>TRBV6-2/TRBV6-3|16
CASSPAGQGAKNIQYF
>TRBV28|13
CASTFQGIYGYTF
>TRBV6-1|15
CASSEAQRGPYEQYF
>TRBV20-1|14
CSANLASGTDTQYF
>TRBV20-1|14
CSASDMRVGQPQHF
>TRBV12-3/TRBV12-4|13
CASIGRNTGELFF
>TRBV20-1|11
CSARDRRAQHF
>TRBV28|15
CASSLSGGSYNEQFF
>TRBV28|13
CASFEGDTYEQYF
>TRBV20-1|13
CSAGGLSTDTQYF
>TRBV5-1|12
CASSFDRAGYTF
>TRBV6-5|16
CASRYGTGNRYTEAFF
>TRBV9|14
CASSVEEGRYEQYF
>TRBV6-1|16
CASSRTRDSVWYEQYF
>TRBV5-6|15
CASSQLDRVNTEAFF
>TRBV18|14
CASQGRVMYNEQFF
>TRBV19|14
CASSMAAPKNIQYF
>TRBV6-6|14
CASSPDGNSYEQYF
>TRBV28|15
CASSFGTLGGTEAFF
>TRBV6-2/TRBV6-3|14
CASSSGREIQPQHF
>TRBV14|15
CASSWGAGAYNEQFF
>TRBV5-4|16
CASSRDRPGGTDTQYF
>TRBV4-1|19
CASSQGSGTTSSGANVLTF
>TRBV9|13
CASSVGSNTEAFF
>TRBV4-3|15
CASSQLQGSTYEQYF
>TRBV5-1|15
CASSLDRTSNYGYTF
>TRBV27|14
CAEIAGGATGEQFF
>TRBV7-2|14
CASSLQGAQHEQYF
>TRBV25-1|15
CASSEYGQGLTEAFF
>TRBV6-1|13
CASSGVRIGEQFF
>TRBV13|14
CASSLGHNTGELFF
>TRBV19|15
CASSILAEANSPLHF
>TRBV4-1|16
CASSLQPGTANYGYTF
>TRBV20-1|16
CSAREENRGRRSPLHF
>TRBV2|13
CASGGQGINEQFF
>TRBV5-1|14
CASSYVRGLDTQYF
>TRBV29-1|15
CSGFLGQGEIGKLFF
>TRBV11-2|15
CASSLGTGWNSPLHF
>TRBV3-1|16
CASSQEWKTGANVLTF
>TRBV27|12
CASRDRGQPQHF
>TRBV11-2|15
CASSPRHNMNTEAFF
>TRBV20-1|15
CSASGQGISGNTIYF
>TRBV9|15
CASSVAAGGPDTQYF
>TRBV4-3|18
CASSQDVIRVANNQPQHF
>TRBV5-1|15
CASSSRQGNTGELFF
>TRBV5-1|15
CASSLVGSSNQPQHF
>TRBV7-2|15
CASSVSGGSSYEQYF
>TRBV2|15
CASSVNRGSSYEQYF
>TRBV19|14
CASSTVSSVHEQFF
>TRBV3-1|14
CASSQDLATDTQYF